The next 32 T cell receptor beta chains were all read from a single sample in a study of cytomegalovirus exposure and HLA in healthy donors. Amplification used 60 Vbeta primers and 13 Jbeta primers. TCRdb keeps only in-frame clones here, not all; method: immunoSEQ multiplex PCR. The sample includes 180,000 or so clones, 75% to 80% of them seen just once. The sequencing sample was made of PBMCs. Receptor source: a female donor in good health and CMV-seronegative.

This chain uses TRBV30 with TRBJ2-6; D gene ambiguous. V lost 7 bases and J lost 0, with 10 bases in between. The germline V gene has CDR1 GTSNPN and CDR2 SVGIG (reference sequence). The CDR3 has 14 residues. The CDR3 region is CASPARSGANVLTF. The DNA of the CDR3 is TGTGCCTCGCCAGCGCGCTCTGGGGCCAACGTCCTGACTTTC.

J is TRBJ2-2 and V is TRBV5-1; 10 nucleotides align to TRBD1. From germline, CDR1 is SGHRS and CDR2 YFSETQ. The ends lost 6 bases at V and 8 bases at J; junction bases unmatched: 10. This CDR3 contains 15 residues. The CDR3: CASTKWDRGSGELFF. The DNA for the CDR3 is TGCGCCAGCACAAAGTGGGACAGGGGCTCTGGGGAGCTGTTTTTT.

The CDR3 loop is CASSVDRGINEQFF. CDR3 DNA sequence: TGTGCCAGCAGCGTCGACAGGGGGATCAATGAGCAGTTCTTC. The chain carries TRBV7-8 and TRBJ2-1; 9 nucleotides agree with TRBD1. Germline CDR1 reads SGHVS; CDR2 reads FQNEAQ. V was clipped by 5 bases and J by 6 bases; unmatched bases: 5. The CDR3 totals 14 residues.

The genes are TRBV2 and TRBJ2-5; D perhaps matches TRBD2 (6 bases). V lost 1 base and J 9 bases, leaving 15 bases between the germline ends. Germline lookup yields CDR1 SNHLY and CDR2 FYNNEI. The CDR3 sequence is 14 residues long. CDR3 sequence (DNA): TGTGCCAGCAGTGAAGAGCCGGGATGGGAGGCCCAGTACTTC. This codes for CASSEEPGWEAQYF.

Remarks on this clone: Within the sample, other DNA sequences also encode this same CDR3. The chain uses TRBV11-3 and TRBJ2-2; D is possibly TRBD1 (6 bases). CDR1 is SGHNT and CDR2 is YENEEA in the germline V gene. Trimming pared 5 bases from V and 0 bases from J, leaving 16 bases between. CDR3 length: 17 amino acids. The CDR3 loop reads CASSPNRASANTGELFF. The CDR3 nucleotides are TGTGCCAGCAGCCCTAACAGGGCAAGCGCGAACACCGGGGAGCTGTTTTTT. Supplemented by reference TRBV11-3 and TRBJ2-2, the full variable domain reads EAGVVQSPRYKIIEKKQPVAFWCNPISGHNTLYWYLQNLGQGPELLIRYENEEAVDDSQLPKDRFSAERLKGVDSTLKIQPAELGDSAVYLCASSPNRASANTGELFFGEGSRLTVL.

This chain uses TRBV18 with TRBJ1-1, with TRBD1 matching 9 bases. The length of the CDR3 is 18 residues. Germline V gives CDR1 KGHSH, CDR2 LQKENI. J was trimmed by 1 base and V by 3 bases; bases with no gene match: 12. This CDR3 reads CASSPGTGRPLRNTEAFF. CDR3 DNA: TGTGCCAGCTCACCCGGGACAGGGAGGCCATTAAGGAACACTGAAGCTTTCTTT.

In this sample, this clone turned up a few times. The rearrangement joins TRBV20-1 to TRBJ1-1; D unclear. The germline CDR1 and CDR2 sequences are DFQATT and SNEGSKA (reference sequence). The ends were cut back, 6 bases at V and 10 bases at J, with 15 bases in the middle. This CDR3 has 11 amino acids. The CDR3 region has the DNA TGCAGTGCCCTGAAGGAGGGTACAGCTTTCTTT. Its translation is CSALKEGTAFF.

This chain links TRBV7-3 with TRBJ2-5; a possible D gene is TRBD1 (6 bases). Germline V gives CDR1 SGHTA, CDR2 FQGTGA. There are 13 residues in the CDR3. Trimming pared 5 bases from V and 3 bases from J, leaving 10 bases between. The CDR3 here is CASSLNREETQYF. CDR3 sequence (DNA): TGTGCCAGCAGCCTAAACAGGGAAGAGACCCAGTACTTC.

The J gene is TRBJ1-2, the V gene TRBV29-1; 9 bases are shared with TRBD1. The length of the CDR3 is 11 residues. Per germline, CDR1 SQVTM and CDR2 ANQGSEA. V lost 2 bases to trimming and J lost 10 bases; unmatched junction nucleotides: 2. The CDR3 coding sequence is TGCAGCGTTGAATGGGACAGGGACTACACCTTC. Its translation is CSVEWDRDYTF.

This rearrangement joins TRBV13 to TRBJ2-7; TRBD2 is a possible D gene (6 bases). The germline V gene has CDR1 PRHDT and CDR2 FYEKMQ (reference sequence). Trimming left V 2 bases short and J 2 bases short, with 13 bases between. The CDR3 totals 15 residues. This chain's CDR3 is CASSLLAGLPYEQYF. The CDR3 DNA is TGTGCCAGCAGCTTACTGGCGGGGCTGCCCTACGAGCAGTACTTC.

V and J are TRBV29-1 and TRBJ2-1; 11 nucleotides agree with TRBD2. Trimming removed 5 bases from V and 5 bases from J; junction bases left unmatched: 5. This CDR3 contains 14 residues. The V gene's germline CDR1 is SQVTM and CDR2 ANQGSEA. The CDR3 region has the DNA TGCAGCGTTACCGGGACTAGCGGTCACAATGAGCAGTTCTTC. It translates to CSVTGTSGHNEQFF.

The gene calls are TRBV5-1 and TRBJ2-7; D is perhaps TRBD1 (6 bases). Germline values: CDR1 SGHRS, CDR2 YFSETQ. This CDR3 has 15 amino acids. Trimming removed 0 bases from V and 2 bases from J, with 12 bases in between. CDR3 in amino acids: CASSLVQGKAYEQYF. CDR3 DNA sequence: TGCGCCAGCAGCTTGGTACAGGGTAAAGCCTACGAGCAGTACTTC.

V usage is TRBV2 and J usage is TRBJ2-1; tentatively, D is TRBD2 (6 bases). V dropped 6 bases and J dropped 8 bases, with 17 bases sitting between them. The CDR3 runs to 14 residues. Germline loops: CDR1 SNHLY, CDR2 FYNNEI. This chain's CDR3 is CASRMTAGSDEQFF. CDR3 DNA sequence: TGTGCCAGCAGAATGACGGCGGGGTCCGATGAGCAGTTCTTC.

V usage is TRBV18 and J usage is TRBJ2-7, with 8 bases identical to TRBD2. The germline V gene encodes CDR1 KGHSH and CDR2 LQKENI. The CDR3 is made up of 16 amino acids. With 3 bases clipped from V and 4 bases from J, the junction kept 11 bases outside the gene matches. The DNA of the CDR3 is TGTGCCAGCTCACCTAAAGCGGGAGCTTACGTATACGAGCAGTACTTC. Translated: CASSPKAGAYVYEQYF.

V gene TRBV2 combines with J gene TRBJ2-1, with 7 positions matching TRBD1. This CDR3 contains 15 residues. Germline loops: CDR1 SNHLY, CDR2 FYNNEI. V was clipped by 1 base and J by 5 bases; unmatched bases: 5. The CDR3: CASSEGWDSHNEQFF. In nucleotides, the CDR3 is TGTGCCAGCAGTGAAGGATGGGACAGCCACAATGAGCAGTTCTTC.

V usage is TRBV2 and J usage is TRBJ2-3; possibly TRBD2 for D (6 bases). Germline assignment: CDR1 SNHLY and CDR2 FYNNEI. The CDR3 length is 15 residues. V was trimmed by 4 bases and J by 4 bases, leaving 15 bases between them. CDR3 protein: CASSVENGGADTQYF. Written as DNA, the CDR3 is TGTGCCAGCAGTGTAGAAAATGGAGGGGCAGATACGCAGTATTTT.

V gene TRBV7-3 combines with J gene TRBJ2-1, with a tentative D call TRBD2 (6 bases). The CDR3 totals 14 residues. Looked up from germline, CDR1 is SGHTA and CDR2 is FQGTGA. The V end was cut by 3 bases, the J end by 4 bases, with 10 bases between. CDR3 in DNA: TGTGCCAGCAGCTTTGGTGGGACTTACAATGAGCAGTTCTTC. This sequence encodes CASSFGGTYNEQFF.

The CDR3 reads CASSLAKRPGEKLFF. As DNA, the CDR3 is TGCGCCAGCAGCTTGGCCAAGAGGCCGGGAGAAAAACTGTTTTTT. The chain joins TRBV5-1 to TRBJ1-4; D is unclear. Trimming removed 0 bases from V and 8 bases from J, with 14 bases in between. CDR3 length: 15 residues. The germline gives CDR1 SGHRS, CDR2 YFSETQ.

This clone appeared a few times. The rearrangement links TRBV11-3 to TRBJ2-5, with D possibly TRBD2 on 6 matching bases. Germline CDR1 reads SGHNT; CDR2 reads YENEEA. Between the trimmed V and J ends, which lost 0 bases and 3 bases, there was a span of 17 bases. The CDR3 loop spans 17 amino acids. For the CDR3, the DNA is TGTGCCAGCAGCTTAGATCTATGGTCGCGGGAAAAAGAGACCCAGTACTTC. Its protein is CASSLDLWSREKETQYF. The entire variable domain, with the rest obtained from reference TRBV11-3 and TRBJ2-5, is as follows: EAGVVQSPRYKIIEKKQPVAFWCNPISGHNTLYWYLQNLGQGPELLIRYENEEAVDDSQLPKDRFSAERLKGVDSTLKIQPAELGDSAVYLCASSLDLWSREKETQYFGPGTRLLVL.

This clone was seen once. The CDR3 loop reads CAWNQGNDYGYTF. CDR3 nucleotide sequence: TGTGCCTGGAATCAGGGGAACGACTATGGCTACACCTTC. The V gene is TRBV30, the J gene TRBJ1-2; perhaps TRBD1 as D (6 bases). Germline-derived CDR1 and CDR2 are GTSNPN and SVGIG (reference sequence). This CDR3 comprises 13 residues. Trimming removed 4 bases from V and 3 bases from J, with 12 bases in between.

This clone was seen many times. V and J are TRBV25-1 and TRBJ1-1; possible D gene TRBD1, 6 bases. V lost 8 bases, J lost 0 bases, and 10 bases lay in between. The CDR3 length is 13 residues. CDR1 and CDR2 (germline): MGHDK, SYGVNS. The CDR3 loop reads CASRTDMNTEAFF. DNA of the CDR3: TGTGCCAGCCGGACAGACATGAACACTGAAGCTTTCTTT.

CDR3 DNA: TGCGCCAGCAGCTTGACAGGTAATCAGCCCCAGCATTTT. Amino acid sequence: CASSLTGNQPQHF. The V call is TRBV5-1, the J call TRBJ1-5; D is possibly TRBD1 (5 bases). Trimming removed 1 base from V and 4 bases from J, with 6 bases in between. This CDR3 has 13 amino acids. The germline V gene encodes CDR1 SGHRS and CDR2 YFSETQ.

This clone was detected only a few times. V gene TRBV19 combines with J gene TRBJ2-7; 7 nucleotides align to TRBD1. There are 15 residues in the CDR3. Germline CDR1 and CDR2: LNHDA and SQIVND (reference sequence). V lost 3 bases, J lost 0 bases, and 5 bases stayed unmatched. The CDR3 protein is CASSMEGGVSYEQYF. CDR3 coding DNA: TGTGCCAGTAGTATGGAAGGGGGCGTCTCCTACGAGCAGTACTTC.

This sequence joins TRBV4-1 and TRBJ1-6; the D is unclear. V lost 2 bases and J 7 bases, leaving 15 bases between the germline ends. Germline assignment: CDR1 MGHRA and CDR2 YSYEKL. CDR3 length: 16 amino acids. The CDR3 here is CASSQPTGSGNSPLHF. CDR3 coding DNA: TGCGCCAGCAGCCAACCCACGGGGTCTGGGAATTCACCCCTCCACTTT.

This clone was counted a single time. V is TRBV29-1 and J is TRBJ2-1, with 13 bases identical to TRBD2. V dropped 7 bases and J dropped 9; count of bases not matched to a gene: 6. The germline V gene has CDR1 SQVTM and CDR2 ANQGSEA. The CDR3 is made up of 13 amino acids. In DNA form, the CDR3 reads TGCAGCGCCGGACTAGCGGGAGAGGGTGAGCAGTTCTTC. This translates into CSAGLAGEGEQFF.

This clone was counted only a few times. Within the sample, other DNA sequences also encode this same CDR3. This chain joins TRBV2 and TRBJ2-5; D gene ambiguous. The CDR3 runs to 11 residues. The V gene's germline CDR1 is SNHLY and CDR2 FYNNEI. Trimming removed 5 bases at V and 5 bases at J, with 6 bases between. The CDR3 loop reads CASSPQETQYF. Written as DNA, the CDR3 is TGTGCCAGCAGTCCCCAGGAGACCCAGTACTTC.

This clone was detected only once. The chain couples TRBV27 to TRBJ2-5; possibly TRBD2 for D (6 bases). Trimming stripped 8 bases from V and 2 bases from J, with 15 bases between. This CDR3 region has 14 residues. Germline CDR1 MNHEY, CDR2 SMNVEV (reference sequence). This CDR3 is CASCPVRGQETQYF. The DNA of the CDR3 is TGTGCCAGCTGTCCTGTCCGGGGGCAAGAGACCCAGTACTTC.

V gene TRBV9 combines with J gene TRBJ1-2; tentatively, D is TRBD1 (5 bases). Deletions cut 0 bases from V and 0 bases from J, with 9 bases between. The length of the CDR3 is 15 residues. Germline CDR1 and CDR2: SGDLS and YYNGEE. The CDR3 reads CASSVAPGANYGYTF. CDR3 DNA sequence: TGTGCCAGCAGCGTAGCCCCGGGGGCTAACTATGGCTACACCTTC.

Note on this clone: The same CDR3 also results from other DNA sequences found in this sample. The chain couples TRBV27 to TRBJ2-1; 11 nucleotides line up with TRBD2. V lost 4 bases to trimming and J lost 5 bases; unmatched junction nucleotides: 7. This CDR3 is 16 amino acids long. Germline V gene sequence: CDR1 MNHEY, CDR2 SMNVEV (reference sequence). The CDR3 DNA reads TGTGCCAGCAGTTCGGGTAGACTAGCGGGGAACAATGAGCAGTTCTTC. The encoded protein is CASSSGRLAGNNEQFF.

The CDR3 here is CASSPGTSGGQETQYF. The CDR3 nucleotides are TGTGCCAGCAGCCCCGGGACTAGCGGGGGACAAGAGACCCAGTACTTC. V gene TRBV9 combines with J gene TRBJ2-5, with 14 positions matching TRBD2. The CDR3 contains 16 residues. After removal of 4 bases from V and 2 bases from J, the junction contained 4 bases not matched to a gene. The V gene's germline CDR1 is SGDLS and CDR2 YYNGEE.

This clone showed up just a few times. The rearrangement uses TRBV4-2 and TRBJ2-2; D is unresolved. From germline, CDR1 is LGHNA and CDR2 YNFKEQ. The CDR3 has 13 residues. V was pared by 0 bases and J by 4 bases, with 3 bases between. The CDR3 sequence: CASSQEATGELFF. The CDR3 region has the DNA TGTGCCAGCAGCCAAGAAGCCACCGGGGAGCTGTTTTTT.

The V gene is TRBV30, the J gene TRBJ2-5; D ambiguous. Germline loops: CDR1 GTSNPN, CDR2 SVGIG (reference sequence). Between the trimmed V and J ends, which lost 7 bases and 5 bases, there was a span of 8 bases. CDR3 size: 10 residues. In DNA, the CDR3 is TGTGCCTACGTCCAGGAGACCCAGTACTTC. This encodes CAYVQETQYF.